This T cell receptor beta chain was sequenced in a study of early T cells in non-severe SARS-CoV-2 infection. TCRdb called the 5' RACE reads again in MiXCR, with one record for every CDR3 protein. The sample shows more than 70,000 distinct CDR3 sequences, approximately 13% of them seen only once. CDR1 and CDR2 (germline): MDHEN, SYDVKM. The CDR3 spans 15 residues. With V trimmed by 6 bases and J by 4 bases, 8 bases remained unmatched. This clonotype was observed many times. The chain is built from TRBV28 and TRBJ1-3, with TRBD1 matching 8 bases. Sequencing was carried out using whole blood. The sequence derives from an adult who was a healthcare worker with PCR-confirmed SARS-CoV-2 infection or an uninfected control (not recorded which). Here the CDR3 DNA reads TGTGCCAGCAGCCCGACAGGGACAGGCGGAAACACCATATATTTT. Translating gives CASSPTGTGGNTIYF. Drawing the rest from reference TRBV28 and TRBJ1-3, the complete variable domain is DVKVTQSSRYLVKRTGEKVFLECVQDMDHENMFWYRQDPGLGLRLIYFSYDVKMKEKGDIPEGYSVSREKKERFSLILESASTNQTSMYLCASSPTGTGGNTIYFGEGSWLTVV.